Sequencing of this TCR beta chain was carried out in a study of human T cells and chemical hapten exposure. The overall study: For sensitization, 2% DPC was applied to an approximately 2 cm by approximately 2 cm patch of upper inner arm skin.

The sample holds many counts of this clonotype. The CDR3 sequence is 16 residues long. Germline values: CDR1 SGHKS, CDR2 YYEKEE (reference sequence). V shed 0 bases, J shed 4 bases, and the junction held 6 bases outside the gene matches. Indicated time point: pre-sensitization, week 0. Specified treatment: therapeutic diphenylcyclopropenone sensitization with weekly scalp DPC. Via MiXCR, TCRdb re-called the RACE reads, giving one row per CDR3 protein. The repertoire includes 350,000 to 400,000 distinct CDR3 sequences, 5.1% of them detected once, and roughly 2.6% sits in the top ten. This sequence joins TRBV5-5 and TRBJ2-3, with TRBD2 identical over 9 bases. The sequencing here drew on whole blood, taken in connection with sensitization to the hapten diphenylcyclopropenone (DPC). This receptor was identified in a woman aged 45 to 65 with alopecia areata. Some clones in this sample may be carry-over from other donors' samples. The DNA of the CDR3 is TGTGCCAGCAGCTTGGATAGCGGGAGTATGCCAGATACGCAGTATTTT. This translates into CASSLDSGSMPDTQYF. The complete variable domain, with remaining parts taken from reference TRBV5-5 and TRBJ2-3, reads DAGVTQSPTHLIKTRGQQVTLRCSPISGHKSVSWYQQVLGQGPQFIFQYYEKEERGRGNFPDRFSARQFPNYSSELNVNALLLGDSALYLCASSLDSGSMPDTQYFGPGTRLTVL.